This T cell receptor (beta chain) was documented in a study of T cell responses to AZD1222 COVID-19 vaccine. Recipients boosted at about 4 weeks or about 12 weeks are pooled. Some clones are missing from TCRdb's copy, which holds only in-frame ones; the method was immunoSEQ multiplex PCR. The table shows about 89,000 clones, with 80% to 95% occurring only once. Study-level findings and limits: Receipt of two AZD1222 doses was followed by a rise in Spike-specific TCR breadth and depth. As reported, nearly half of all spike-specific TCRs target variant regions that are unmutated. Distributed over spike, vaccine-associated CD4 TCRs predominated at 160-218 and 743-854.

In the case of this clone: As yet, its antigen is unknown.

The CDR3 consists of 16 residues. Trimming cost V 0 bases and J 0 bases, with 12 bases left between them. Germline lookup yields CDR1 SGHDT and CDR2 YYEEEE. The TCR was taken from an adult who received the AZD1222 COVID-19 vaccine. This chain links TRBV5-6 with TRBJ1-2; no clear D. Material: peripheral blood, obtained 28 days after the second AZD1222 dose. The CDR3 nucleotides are TGTGCCAGCAGCTTGGACGACACCGAGGCTAACTATGGCTACACCTTC. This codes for CASSLDDTEANYGYTF.